Below, 5 T cell receptor beta chains from the same sample are listed, as sequenced in a study of OX40 agonist ivuxolimab in advanced cancers. Method: immunoSEQ multiplex PCR; TCRdb's copy keeps in-frame clones and lacks some. The sample yields under 65,000 clones, around 93% seen once. The sample here was CD4+ or CD8+ T cells sorted from blood, taken in a trial of the OX40 agonist ivuxolimab. The source is an adult with an advanced solid tumor such as melanoma, head and neck, liver or kidney cancer.

This clone has only one observation. J is TRBJ2-7 and V is TRBV5-1; TRBD1 aligns across 12 bases. The CDR3 is made up of 14 amino acids. The germline CDR1 and CDR2 sequences are SGHRS and YFSETQ. With V trimmed by 3 bases and J by 6 bases, 4 bases remained unmatched. For the CDR3, the DNA is TGCGCCAGCAGCTCCGGGACAGGGGGCTCCGAGCAGTACTTC. Its protein is CASSSGTGGSEQYF.

This chain connects TRBV5-5 to TRBJ2-3, with D hard to call. In germline, CDR1 is SGHKS, CDR2 YYEKEE (reference sequence). Trimming left V 4 bases short and J 2 bases short, with 5 bases between. The CDR3 length is 12 residues. DNA of the CDR3: TGTGCCAGCAGCCCTAACACAGATACGCAGTATTTT. It encodes CASSPNTDTQYF.

The CDR3 nucleotides are TGTGCCTGGAATACAGGGGGCGGGAATGAAAAACTGTTTTTT. This encodes CAWNTGGGNEKLFF. This chain links TRBV30 with TRBJ1-4; 9 nucleotides align to TRBD1. J gave up 5 bases and V 4 bases, and 5 bases lay outside the gene matches. The CDR3 has 14 residues. Germline V gene lookup returns CDR1 GTSNPN and CDR2 SVGIG (reference sequence).

The V call is TRBV2, the J call TRBJ2-1; TRBD2 matches 8 bases. Germline V gene sequence: CDR1 SNHLY, CDR2 FYNNEI. Trimming took 10 bases from V and 6 from J; bases not matched to a gene: 2. The CDR3 is made up of 11 amino acids. The CDR3 protein is CATTSGNEQFF. DNA of the CDR3: TGTGCCACAACTAGCGGCAATGAGCAGTTCTTC.

The chain uses TRBV28 and TRBJ1-5; weak D call: TRBD1 (6 bases). CDR3 length equals 15 residues. The V gene's germline CDR1 is MDHEN and CDR2 SYDVKM. Trimming removed 6 bases at V and 4 bases at J, with 16 bases between. CDR3 amino acids: CASRRQALDNQPQHF. DNA for the CDR3: TGTGCCAGCAGGAGACAGGCTCTAGATAATCAGCCCCAGCATTTT.